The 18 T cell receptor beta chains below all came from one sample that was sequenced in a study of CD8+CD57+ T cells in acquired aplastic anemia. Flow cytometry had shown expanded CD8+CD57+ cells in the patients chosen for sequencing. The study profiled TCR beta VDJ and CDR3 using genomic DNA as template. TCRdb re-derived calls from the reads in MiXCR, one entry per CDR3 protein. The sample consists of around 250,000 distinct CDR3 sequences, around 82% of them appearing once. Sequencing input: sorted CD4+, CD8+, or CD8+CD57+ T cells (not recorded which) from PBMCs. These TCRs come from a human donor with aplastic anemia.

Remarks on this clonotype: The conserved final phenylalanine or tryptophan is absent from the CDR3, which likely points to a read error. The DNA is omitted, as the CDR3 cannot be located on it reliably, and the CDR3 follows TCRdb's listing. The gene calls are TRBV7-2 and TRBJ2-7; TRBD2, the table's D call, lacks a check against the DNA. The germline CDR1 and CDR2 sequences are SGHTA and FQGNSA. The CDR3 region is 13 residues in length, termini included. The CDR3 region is CASSLAGASDTQD.

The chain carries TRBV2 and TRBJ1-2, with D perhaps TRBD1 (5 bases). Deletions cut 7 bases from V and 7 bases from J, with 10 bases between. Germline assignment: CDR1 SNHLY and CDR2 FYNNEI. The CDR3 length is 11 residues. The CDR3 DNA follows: TGTGCCAGCATGAGGGGCGTTGGCTACACCTTC. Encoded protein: CASMRGVGYTF. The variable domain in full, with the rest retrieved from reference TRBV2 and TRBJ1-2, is EPEVTQTPSHQVTQMGQEVILRCVPISNHLYFYWYRQILGQKVEFLVSFYNNEISEKSEIFDDQFSVERPDGSNFTLKIRSTKLEDSAMYFCASMRGVGYTFGSGTRLTVV.

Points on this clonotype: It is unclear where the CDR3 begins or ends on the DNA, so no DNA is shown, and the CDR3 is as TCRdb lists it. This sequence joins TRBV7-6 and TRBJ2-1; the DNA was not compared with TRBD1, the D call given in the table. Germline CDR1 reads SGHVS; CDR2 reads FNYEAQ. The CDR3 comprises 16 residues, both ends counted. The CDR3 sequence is CASSSRRGATPSVQFF.

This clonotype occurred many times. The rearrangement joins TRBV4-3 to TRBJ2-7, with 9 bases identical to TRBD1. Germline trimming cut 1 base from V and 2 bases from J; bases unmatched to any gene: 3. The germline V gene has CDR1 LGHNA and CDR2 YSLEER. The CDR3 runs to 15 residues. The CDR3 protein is CASSQGQGDTYEQYF. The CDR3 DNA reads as TGCGCCAGCAGCCAAGGACAGGGGGATACCTACGAGCAGTACTTC.

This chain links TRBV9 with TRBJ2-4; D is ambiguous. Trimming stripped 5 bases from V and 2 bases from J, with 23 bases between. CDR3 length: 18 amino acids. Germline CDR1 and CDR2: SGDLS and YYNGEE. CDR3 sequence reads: CASRGAGKIDSSKNIQYF. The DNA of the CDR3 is TGTGCCAGCAGAGGAGCTGGGAAAATTGATTCGTCCAAAAACATTCAGTACTTC.

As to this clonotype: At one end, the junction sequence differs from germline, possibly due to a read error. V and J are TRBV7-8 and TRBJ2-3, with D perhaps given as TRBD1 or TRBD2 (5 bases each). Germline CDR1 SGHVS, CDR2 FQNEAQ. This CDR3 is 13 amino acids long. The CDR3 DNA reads TGTGCCAGCGGGGACGGGGCCACAGCCACGGAGCATTTT. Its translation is CASGDGATATEHF. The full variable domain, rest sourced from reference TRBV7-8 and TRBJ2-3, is GAGVSQSPRYKVAKRGQDVALRCDPISGHVSLFWYQQALGQGPEFLTYFQNEAQLDKSGLPSDRFFAERPEGSVSTLKIQRTQQEDSAVYLCASGDGATATEHFGPGTRLTVL.

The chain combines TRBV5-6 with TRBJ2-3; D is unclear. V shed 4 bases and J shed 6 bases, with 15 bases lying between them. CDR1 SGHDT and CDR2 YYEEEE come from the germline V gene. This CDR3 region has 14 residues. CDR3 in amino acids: CASSRVRGPDTQYF. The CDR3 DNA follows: TGTGCCAGCAGCCGCGTCCGAGGTCCCGATACGCAGTATTTT.

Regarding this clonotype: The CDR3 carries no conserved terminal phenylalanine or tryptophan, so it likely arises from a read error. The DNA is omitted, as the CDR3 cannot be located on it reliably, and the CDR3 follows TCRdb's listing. CDR3 protein: CASSLAGDTDTH. J is TRBJ2-3 and V is TRBV7-8. Per the germline V gene, CDR1 is SGHVS and CDR2 is FQNEAQ. The CDR3 is 12 residues long, counting both termini.

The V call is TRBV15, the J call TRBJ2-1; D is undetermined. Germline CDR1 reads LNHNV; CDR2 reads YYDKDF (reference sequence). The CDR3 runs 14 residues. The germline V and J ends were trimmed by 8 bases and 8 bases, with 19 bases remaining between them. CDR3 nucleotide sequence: TGTGCCACCGGCACTGGCGGCAGTAAGGATGAGCAGTTCTTC. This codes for CATGTGGSKDEQFF.

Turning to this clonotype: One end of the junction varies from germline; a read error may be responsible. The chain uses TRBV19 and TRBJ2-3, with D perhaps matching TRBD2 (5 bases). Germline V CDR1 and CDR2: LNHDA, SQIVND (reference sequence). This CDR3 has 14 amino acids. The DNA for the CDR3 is TGTGCCAGCAGTATGGGGAGAGGTCTAGGTGCGCAGTATTTT. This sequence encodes CASSMGRGLGAQYF.

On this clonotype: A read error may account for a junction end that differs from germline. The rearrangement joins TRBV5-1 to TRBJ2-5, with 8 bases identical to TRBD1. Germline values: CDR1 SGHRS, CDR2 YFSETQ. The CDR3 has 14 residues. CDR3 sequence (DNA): TGTGCCAGCAGCATGGGCCCCGGACAGGGGACCCAGTACTTC. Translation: CASSMGPGQGTQYF.

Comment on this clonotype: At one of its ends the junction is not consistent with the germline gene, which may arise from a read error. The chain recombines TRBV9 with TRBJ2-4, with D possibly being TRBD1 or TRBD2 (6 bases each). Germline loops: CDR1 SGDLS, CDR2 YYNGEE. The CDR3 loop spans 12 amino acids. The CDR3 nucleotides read TGTGCCAGCGGCGTAGGGGGGAACATTCAGTACTTC. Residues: CASGVGGNIQYF.

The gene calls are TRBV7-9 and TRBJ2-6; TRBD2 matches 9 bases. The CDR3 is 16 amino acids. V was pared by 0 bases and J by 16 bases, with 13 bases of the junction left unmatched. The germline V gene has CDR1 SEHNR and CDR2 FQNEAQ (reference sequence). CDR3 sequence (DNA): TGTGCCAGCAGCTTAGCAAGAAGCGGGGGGACCAATGTGCTGACTTTC. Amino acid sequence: CASSLARSGGTNVLTF.

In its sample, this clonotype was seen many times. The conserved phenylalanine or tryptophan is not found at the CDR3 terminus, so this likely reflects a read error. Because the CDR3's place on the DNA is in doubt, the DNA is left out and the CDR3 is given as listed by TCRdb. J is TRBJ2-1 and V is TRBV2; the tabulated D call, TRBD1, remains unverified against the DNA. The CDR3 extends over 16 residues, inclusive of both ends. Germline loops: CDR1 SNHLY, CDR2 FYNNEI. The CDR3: CASSELEPLLYEQYFG.

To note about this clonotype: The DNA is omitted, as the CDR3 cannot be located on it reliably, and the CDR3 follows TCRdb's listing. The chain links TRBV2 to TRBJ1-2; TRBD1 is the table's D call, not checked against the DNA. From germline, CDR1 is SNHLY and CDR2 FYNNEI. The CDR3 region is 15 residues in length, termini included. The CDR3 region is CASSSKVDAQYFGPF.

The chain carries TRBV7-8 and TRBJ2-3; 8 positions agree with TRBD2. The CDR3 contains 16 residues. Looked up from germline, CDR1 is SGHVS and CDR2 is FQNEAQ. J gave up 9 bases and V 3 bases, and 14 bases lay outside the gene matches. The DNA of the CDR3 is TGTGCCAGCAGCTTCGCGGGAGGTCCCGATACGCAGACGCAGTATTTT. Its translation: CASSFAGGPDTQTQYF. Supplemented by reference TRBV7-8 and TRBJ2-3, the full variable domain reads GAGVSQSPRYKVAKRGQDVALRCDPISGHVSLFWYQQALGQGPEFLTYFQNEAQLDKSGLPSDRFFAERPEGSVSTLKIQRTQQEDSAVYLCASSFAGGPDTQTQYFGPGTRLTVL.

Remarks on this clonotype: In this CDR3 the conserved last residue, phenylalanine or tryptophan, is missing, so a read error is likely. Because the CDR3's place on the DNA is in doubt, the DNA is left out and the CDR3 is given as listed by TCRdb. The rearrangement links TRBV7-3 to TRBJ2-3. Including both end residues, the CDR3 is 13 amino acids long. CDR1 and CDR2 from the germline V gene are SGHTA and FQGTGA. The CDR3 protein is CASRLAGGGTHDA.

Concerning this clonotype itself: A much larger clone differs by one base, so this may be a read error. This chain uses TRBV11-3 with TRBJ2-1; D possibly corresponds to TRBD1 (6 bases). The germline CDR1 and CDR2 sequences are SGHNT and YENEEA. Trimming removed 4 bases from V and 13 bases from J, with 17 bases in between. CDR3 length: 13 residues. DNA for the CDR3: TGTGCCAGCAGCTCAGATCTGACAGGTGGACAGTTCTTC. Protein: CASSSDLTGGQFF. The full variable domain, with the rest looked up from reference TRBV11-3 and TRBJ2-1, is EAGVVQSPRYKIIEKKQPVAFWCNPISGHNTLYWYLQNLGQGPELLIRYENEEAVDDSQLPKDRFSAERLKGVDSTLKIQPAELGDSAVYLCASSSDLTGGQFFGPGTRLTVL.